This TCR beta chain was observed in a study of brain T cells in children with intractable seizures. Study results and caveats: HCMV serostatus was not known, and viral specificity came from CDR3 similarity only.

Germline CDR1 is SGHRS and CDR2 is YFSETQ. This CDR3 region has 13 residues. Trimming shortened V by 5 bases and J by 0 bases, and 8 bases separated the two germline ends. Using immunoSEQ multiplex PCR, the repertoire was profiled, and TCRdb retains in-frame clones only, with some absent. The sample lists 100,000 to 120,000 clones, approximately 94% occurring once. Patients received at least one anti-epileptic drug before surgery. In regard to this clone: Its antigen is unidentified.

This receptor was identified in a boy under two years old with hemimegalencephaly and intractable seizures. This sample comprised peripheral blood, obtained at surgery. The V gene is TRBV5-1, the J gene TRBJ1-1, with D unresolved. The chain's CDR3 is CASRRQLNTEAFF. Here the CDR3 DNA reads TGCGCCAGCAGGAGGCAGCTGAACACTGAAGCTTTCTTT.